The rows below give T cell receptor beta chains drawn from one sample of a study of STAT5B mutations in CD4+ large granular lymphocyte leukemia. The table came from immunoSEQ multiplex PCR; TCRdb's copy has only in-frame clones and leaves some out. The table includes around 50,000 clones, 65% to 85% detected once. Source material: CD4+ T cells from blood buffy coats. The receptors were gathered from a human donor in good health. Both conserved end residues are part of each CDR3. Each record gives: D gene, J gene, clone size, V gene, CDR3 protein, CDR3 DNA. D genes are given only for firm matches. Size values are once, few and many counts, or a class for expanded clones, and some rows have none.

- TRBJ2-2 - TRBV11-2 CASSLDLKGDTGELFF TGTGCCAGCAGCTTAGATTTAAAGGGTGACACCGGGGAGCTGTTTTTT
TRBD1 TRBJ1-5 - TRBV5-4 CASSLEGGLNQPQHF TGTGCCAGCAGCTTGGAAGGGGGCCTCAATCAGCCCCAGCATTTT
- TRBJ2-6 - TRBV27 CASSLQGLSGANVLTF TGTGCCAGCAGTTTACAGGGGCTATCTGGGGCCAACGTCCTGACTTTC
TRBD2 TRBJ2-2 - TRBV9 CASSVAAGGNTGELFF TGTGCCAGCAGCGTAGCCGCGGGGGGGAACACCGGGGAGCTGTTTTTT
- TRBJ2-3 - TRBV11-2 CASSLGRTSGTDTQYF TGTGCCAGCAGCTTAGGGCGGACCTCAGGCACAGATACGCAGTATTTT
TRBD1 TRBJ2-7 - TRBV19 CASSIRAGGPYEQYF TGCGCCAGTAGTATCAGGGCAGGGGGCCCCTACGAGCAGTACTTC
TRBD1 TRBJ1-1 - TRBV11-2 CASSFAGQKLDTEAFF TGTGCCAGCAGCTTTGCGGGACAGAAACTTGACACTGAAGCTTTCTTT
TRBD2 TRBJ2-2 - TRBV5-1 CASSFPSGNTGELFF TGCGCCAGCAGCTTTCCTAGCGGGAACACCGGGGAGCTGTTTTTT
- TRBJ2-1 - TRBV7-3 CASSQWTAGNEQFF TGTGCCAGCAGCCAATGGACCGCCGGGAATGAGCAGTTCTTC
TRBD1 TRBJ2-1 - TRBV30 CAWSGTGNYNEQFF TGTGCCTGGAGTGGGACAGGGAATTACAATGAGCAGTTCTTC
- TRBJ1-1 - TRBV6-1 CASRGLGQNTEAFF TGTGCCAGTAGAGGGCTAGGTCAGAACACTGAAGCTTTCTTT
TRBD2 TRBJ2-2 - TRBV30 CAWSRLAVTGELFF TGTGCCTGGAGTCGACTAGCGGTCACCGGGGAGCTGTTTTTT
TRBD1 TRBJ1-1 - TRBV6-5 CASSLNRGEAFF TGTGCCAGCAGTCTCAACAGGGGTGAAGCTTTCTTT
TRBD1 TRBJ1-1 - TRBV5-1 CASSRGQPNTEAFF TGCGCCAGCAGCCGGGGACAGCCGAACACTGAAGCTTTCTTT
TRBD2 TRBJ2-1 - TRBV9 CASSASGVYNEQFF TGTGCCAGCAGCGCTAGCGGAGTGTACAATGAGCAGTTCTTC
- TRBJ1-1 - TRBV6-1 CASSEYLNTEAFF TGTGCCAGCAGTGAATATCTGAACACTGAAGCTTTCTTT
- TRBJ1-1 once TRBV6-6 CASSLLIWNTEAFF TGTGCCAGCAGCCTACTCATATGGAACACTGAAGCTTTCTTT
- TRBJ2-1 - TRBV18 CASSPLSYNEQFF TGTGCCAGCTCACCACTCAGCTACAATGAGCAGTTCTTC
TRBD1 TRBJ2-2 once TRBV5-4 CASSRDRGESGELFF TGTGCCAGCAGCCGGGACAGGGGGGAAAGCGGGGAGCTGTTTTTT
- TRBJ2-5 - TRBV2 CASSDLGGTHQETQYF TGTGCCAGCAGTGATCTTGGGGGCACGCATCAAGAGACCCAGTACTTC
- TRBJ1-1 - TRBV5-1 CASSHGGPNTEAFF TGCGCCAGCAGCCACGGGGGCCCGAACACTGAAGCTTTCTTT
- TRBJ2-3 - TRBV30 CAWTALGRKDTDTQYF TGTGCCTGGACCGCCCTAGGACGGAAGGACACAGATACGCAGTATTTT
- TRBJ2-7 once TRBV25-1 CASQALSSYEQYF TGTGCCAGCCAGGCCCTAAGCTCCTACGAGCAGTACTTC
- TRBJ1-2 - TRBV5-4 CASSVMSQSYGYTF TGTGCCAGCAGCGTCATGAGCCAGAGCTATGGCTACACCTTC
TRBD2 TRBJ2-3 - TRBV27 CASRTAWAGEGDTQYF TGTGCCAGCAGAACAGCCTGGGCGGGAGAGGGGGATACGCAGTATTTT
- TRBJ2-5 - TRBV7-9 CASSMGATQYF TGTGCCAGCAGCATGGGAGCGACCCAGTACTTC
- TRBJ1-1 - TRBV11-2 CASSSIQTEAFF TGTGCCAGCAGCTCGATACAGACTGAAGCTTTCTTT
- TRBJ1-1 - TRBV29-1 CSVGGLRNTEAFF TGCAGCGTCGGAGGTCTGAGGAACACTGAAGCTTTCTTT
- TRBJ1-5 - TRBV5-1 CASSLGQGSNQPQHF TGCGCCAGCAGCTTGGGCCAGGGTAGCAATCAGCCCCAGCATTTT
- TRBJ1-6 - TRBV11-2 CASSLAGGRHSPLHF TGTGCCAGCAGCCTCGCCGGGGGGAGGCATTCACCCCTCCACTTT
- TRBJ1-6 - TRBV14 CASSQGQRYNSPLHF TGTGCCAGCAGCCAAGGACAGAGATATAATTCACCCCTCCACTTT
- TRBJ2-2 - TRBV5-6 CASSRGQIAGELFF TGTGCCAGCAGCCGAGGACAGATTGCCGGGGAGCTGTTTTTT
- TRBJ1-1 - TRBV29-1 CSVEGRQNTEAFF TGCAGCGTTGAGGGACGGCAGAACACTGAAGCTTTCTTT
- TRBJ1-4 - TRBV18 CASSPPGGLDRREEKLFF TGTGCCAGCTCACCACCCGGGGGACTCGACCGACGGGAAGAAAAACTGTTTTTT
- TRBJ2-1 - TRBV2 CASSEGSYNEQFF TGTGCCAGCAGTGAGGGGAGTTACAATGAGCAGTTCTTC
- TRBJ2-3 - TRBV5-5 CASSLASTDTQYF TGTGCCAGCAGCTTGGCGAGCACAGATACGCAGTATTTT
TRBD1 TRBJ2-5 - TRBV9 CASSVGQGGLGETQYF TGTGCCAGCAGCGTAGGACAGGGGGGTTTAGGGGAGACCCAGTACTTC
- TRBJ1-2 - TRBV6-1 CASSESIEGGLSRGYTF TGTGCCAGCAGTGAAAGTATCGAAGGGGGGCTCTCGAGGGGCTACACCTTC
- TRBJ2-5 - TRBV5-1 CASSFEGGPETQYF TGCGCCAGCAGCTTTGAGGGGGGGCCAGAGACCCAGTACTTC
- TRBJ1-1 - TRBV30 CAWTARRGGTEAFF TGTGCCTGGACCGCGCGCCGGGGTGGGACTGAAGCTTTCTTT
- TRBJ2-3 - TRBV6-1 CAGSRDFSTDTQYF TGTGCCGGATCCCGGGACTTCAGCACAGATACGCAGTATTTT
- TRBJ2-7 - TRBV5-4 CASSLEVGRSYEQYF TGTGCCAGCAGCTTGGAGGTAGGGAGATCCTACGAGCAGTACTTC
- TRBJ1-1 - TRBV19 CASSLGQGNTEAFF TGTGCCAGTAGCCTGGGTCAGGGGAACACTGAAGCTTTCTTT
TRBD2 TRBJ2-5 - TRBV7-9 CASSLGLAGKETQYF TGTGCCAGCAGCTTGGGGCTAGCGGGGAAAGAGACCCAGTACTTC